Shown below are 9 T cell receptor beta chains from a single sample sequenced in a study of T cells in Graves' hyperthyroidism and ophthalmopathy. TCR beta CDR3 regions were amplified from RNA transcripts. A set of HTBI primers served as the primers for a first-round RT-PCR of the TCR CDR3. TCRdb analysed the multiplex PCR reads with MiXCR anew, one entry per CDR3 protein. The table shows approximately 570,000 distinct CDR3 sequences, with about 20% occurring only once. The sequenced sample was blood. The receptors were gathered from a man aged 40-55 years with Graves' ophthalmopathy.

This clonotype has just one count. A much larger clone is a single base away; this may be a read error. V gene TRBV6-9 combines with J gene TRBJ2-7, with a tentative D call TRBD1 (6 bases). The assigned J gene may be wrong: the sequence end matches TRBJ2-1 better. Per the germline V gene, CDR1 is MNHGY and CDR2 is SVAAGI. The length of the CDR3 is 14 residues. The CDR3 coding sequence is TGTGCCAGCAGTTACAGGGGACGACCCTACGAGCAGTTCTTC. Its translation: CASSYRGRPYEQFF.

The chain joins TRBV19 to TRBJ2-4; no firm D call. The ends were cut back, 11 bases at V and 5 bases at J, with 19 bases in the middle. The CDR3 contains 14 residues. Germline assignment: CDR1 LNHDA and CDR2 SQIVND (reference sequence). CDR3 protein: CASSSPSGENIQYF. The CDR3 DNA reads TGTGCCTCCTCAAGTCCTAGTGGGGAAAACATTCAGTACTTC.

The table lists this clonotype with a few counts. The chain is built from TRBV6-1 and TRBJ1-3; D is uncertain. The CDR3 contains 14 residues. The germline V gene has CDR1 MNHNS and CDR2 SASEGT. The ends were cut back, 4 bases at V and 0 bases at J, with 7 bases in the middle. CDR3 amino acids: CASSVSHSGNTIYF. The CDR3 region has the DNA TGTGCCAGCAGTGTTTCCCACTCTGGAAACACCATATATTTT.

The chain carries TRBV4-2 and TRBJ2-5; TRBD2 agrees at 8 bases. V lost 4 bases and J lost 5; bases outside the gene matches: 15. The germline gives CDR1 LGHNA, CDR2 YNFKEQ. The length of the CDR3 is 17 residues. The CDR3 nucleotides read TGTGCCAGCAGCCTCACTACCCGACTAGCGCCCATGGAGACCCAGTACTTC. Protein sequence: CASSLTTRLAPMETQYF.

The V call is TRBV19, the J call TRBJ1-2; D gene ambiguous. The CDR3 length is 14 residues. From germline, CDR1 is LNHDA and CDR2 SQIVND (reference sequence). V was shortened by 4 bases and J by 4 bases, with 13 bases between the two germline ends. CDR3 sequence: CASSTHTETYGYTF. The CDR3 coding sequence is TGTGCCAGTAGTACCCACACTGAGACCTATGGCTACACCTTC.

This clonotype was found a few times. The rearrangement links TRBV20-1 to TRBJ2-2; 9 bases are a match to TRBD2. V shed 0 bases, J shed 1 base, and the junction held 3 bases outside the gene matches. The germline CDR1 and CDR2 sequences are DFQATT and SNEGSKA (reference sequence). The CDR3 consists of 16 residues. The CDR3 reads CSARDPLAGNTGELFF. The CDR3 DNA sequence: TGCAGTGCTAGAGATCCACTAGCGGGGAACACCGGGGAGCTGTTTTTT.

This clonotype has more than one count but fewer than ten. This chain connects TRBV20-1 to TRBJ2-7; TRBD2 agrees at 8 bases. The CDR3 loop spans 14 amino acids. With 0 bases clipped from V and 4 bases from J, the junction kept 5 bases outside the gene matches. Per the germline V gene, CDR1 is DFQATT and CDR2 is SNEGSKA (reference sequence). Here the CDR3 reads CSARDSGGQYEQYF. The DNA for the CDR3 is TGCAGTGCTAGAGATTCGGGGGGGCAATACGAGCAGTACTTC.

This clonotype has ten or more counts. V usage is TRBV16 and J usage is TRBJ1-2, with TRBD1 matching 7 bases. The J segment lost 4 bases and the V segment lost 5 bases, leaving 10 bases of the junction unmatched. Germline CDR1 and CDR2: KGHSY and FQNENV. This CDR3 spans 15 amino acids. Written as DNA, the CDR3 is TGTGCCAGCAGCATACAAGGGGGCCTTATCTATGGCTACACCTTC. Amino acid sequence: CASSIQGGLIYGYTF.

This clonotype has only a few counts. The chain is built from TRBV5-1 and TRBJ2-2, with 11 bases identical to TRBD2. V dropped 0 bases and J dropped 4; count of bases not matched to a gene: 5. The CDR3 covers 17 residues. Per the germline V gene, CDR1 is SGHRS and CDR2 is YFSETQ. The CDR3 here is CASSLVAGGPGTGELFF. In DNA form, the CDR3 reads TGCGCCAGCAGCTTGGTAGCGGGAGGGCCCGGCACCGGGGAGCTGTTTTTT.